This TCR beta chain was documented in a study of blood T cell repertoires in COVID-19. Across the study: The cDNA or gDNA used as material had been derived from T cells, B-cell-depleted T cells, or PBMCs.

Per germline, CDR1 DFQATT and CDR2 SNEGSKA (reference sequence). CDR3 length: 11 amino acids. Measured with immunoSEQ multiplex PCR; TCRdb has only the in-frame clones, and not every one. Of 150,000 to 200,000 clones in the sample, about 86% were seen once. The clonotype was recovered from a woman older than 75 with acute or convalescent COVID-19. J is TRBJ2-7 and V is TRBV20-1, with 10 bases lining up with TRBD1. Specimen: peripheral blood. CDR3 nucleotides: TGCAGGGTAGGACAGGGGGGTGAGCAGTACTTC. Amino acid sequence: CRVGQGGEQYF.